The clone carrying this TCR beta chain was seen only once. The target antigen is unknown. This record comes from a study of cytomegalovirus exposure and HLA in healthy donors. Regarding the study as a whole: In a later analysis, a genetic analysis reported fewer productive-TCR N-insertions in an Asian-associated ancestry cluster than the cohort average. TCR beta V- and J-gene trimming was later associated with a missense DCLRE1C variant. Judged likely to be a sequencing artifact was a cluster of highly shared sequence variants. Another analysis was done later, and it associated around 15,000 TCR beta sequences with HLA alleles at 0.05 false discovery rate.

Germline values: CDR1 SGHRS, CDR2 YFSETQ. V was trimmed by 2 bases and J by 3 bases, leaving 11 bases between them. The CDR3 extends over 14 amino acids. PCR was performed using 60 Vbeta and 13 Jbeta primers. Clones were sequenced by immunoSEQ multiplex PCR, and TCRdb holds only the in-frame ones, with some missing. The sample has 150,000 to 200,000 clones; 77% are singletons. Sequenced sample: PBMCs. The clonotype was recovered from a woman aged 30 to 39 in good health and CMV-seronegative. The chain recombines TRBV5-1 with TRBJ1-2; D might be TRBD1 (6 bases). The CDR3 DNA is TGCGCCAGCAGCTTACCAGGACAGTACTATGGCTACACCTTC. Protein sequence: CASSLPGQYYGYTF. The variable domain in full, with the rest retrieved from reference TRBV5-1 and TRBJ1-2, is KAGVTQTPRYLIKTRGQQVTLSCSPISGHRSVSWYQQTPGQGLQFLFEYFSETQRNKGNFPGRFSGRQFSNSRSEMNVSTLELGDSALYLCASSLPGQYYGYTFGSGTRLTVV.